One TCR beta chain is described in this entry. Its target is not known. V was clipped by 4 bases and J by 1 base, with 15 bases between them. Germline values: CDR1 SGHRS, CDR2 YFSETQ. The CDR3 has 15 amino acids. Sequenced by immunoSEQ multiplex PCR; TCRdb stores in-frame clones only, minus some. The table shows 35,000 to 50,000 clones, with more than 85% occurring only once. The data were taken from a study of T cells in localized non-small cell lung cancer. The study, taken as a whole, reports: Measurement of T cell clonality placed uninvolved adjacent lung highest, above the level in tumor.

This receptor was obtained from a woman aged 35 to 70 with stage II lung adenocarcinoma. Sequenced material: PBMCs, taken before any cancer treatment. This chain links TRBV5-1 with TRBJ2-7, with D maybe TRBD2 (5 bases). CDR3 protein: CASSREGDLSYEQYF. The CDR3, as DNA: TGCGCCAGCAGCCGAGAGGGAGATCTTTCCTACGAGCAGTACTTC.